The 3 T cell receptor beta chains below were found in one sample sequenced in a study of regulatory T cells in long-lasting Graves disease. Stated time point: newly diagnosed GD, antithyroid drugs for less than 3 months. Scientists built the TCR library using RNA that was extracted from PBMCs. Combining iRepertoire HTBI primers with Arm-PCR of CDR3 regions, the authors built TCR beta libraries. TCRdb passed the multiplex PCR reads through MiXCR, listing each CDR3 protein once. The table shows over 500,000 distinct CDR3 sequences, with 16% occurring only once. This sample also appeared in a second study, on T cells in Graves' hyperthyroidism and ophthalmopathy.

The sample in question was peripheral blood mononuclear cells (PBMCs), obtained at new diagnosis, from a patient treated with antithyroid drugs. Every receptor here comes from a man aged 18 to 30 with Graves disease.

This clonotype turned up a few times. This chain uses TRBV20-1 with TRBJ1-2; no reliable D call. From germline, CDR1 is DFQATT and CDR2 SNEGSKA (reference sequence). Between the trimmed V and J ends, which lost 2 bases and 4 bases, there was a span of 11 bases. The CDR3 consists of 13 residues. CDR3 protein: CSARNGEGYGYTF. The CDR3, as DNA: TGCAGTGCTAGAAACGGGGAGGGCTATGGCTACACCTTC.

Comment on this clonotype: The junction departs from the called germline gene at one end, perhaps through a read error. The chain has TRBV7-9 and TRBJ2-1; 10 bases match TRBD1. The J call may be mistaken, given a closer DNA end match to TRBJ2-4. CDR1 is SEHNR and CDR2 is FQNEAQ in the germline V gene (reference sequence). This CDR3 is 14 amino acids long. The CDR3 DNA reads as TGTGCCGGCAGGAGGACAGGGGGAATTGGCATTCAGTACTTC. Its protein is CAGRRTGGIGIQYF.

The chain links TRBV14 to TRBJ2-3, with 7 bases lining up with TRBD1. CDR3 length equals 14 residues. Germline CDR1 SGHDN, CDR2 FVKESK. Trimming removed 2 bases from V and 6 bases from J; junction bases left unmatched: 5. CDR3 sequence: CASSQRQGLDTQYF. CDR3 coding DNA: TGTGCCAGCAGCCAAAGACAGGGCCTCGATACGCAGTATTTT.